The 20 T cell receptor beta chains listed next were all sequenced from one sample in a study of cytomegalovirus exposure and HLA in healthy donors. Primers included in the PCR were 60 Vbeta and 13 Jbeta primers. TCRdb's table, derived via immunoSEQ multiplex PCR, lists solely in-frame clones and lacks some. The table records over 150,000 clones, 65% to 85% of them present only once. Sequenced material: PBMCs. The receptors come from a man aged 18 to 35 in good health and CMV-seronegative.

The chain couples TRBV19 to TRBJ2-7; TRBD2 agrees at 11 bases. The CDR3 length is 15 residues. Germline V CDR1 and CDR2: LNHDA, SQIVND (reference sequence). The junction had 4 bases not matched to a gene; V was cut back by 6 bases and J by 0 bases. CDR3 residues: CASSIGLAGSYEQYF. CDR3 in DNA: TGTGCCAGTAGCATCGGACTAGCGGGCTCCTACGAGCAGTACTTC. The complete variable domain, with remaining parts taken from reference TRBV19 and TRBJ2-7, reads DGGITQSPKYLFRKEGQNVTLSCEQNLNHDAMYWYRQDPGQGLRLIYYSQIVNDFQKGDIAEGYSVSREKKESFPLTVTSAQKNPTAFYLCASSIGLAGSYEQYFGPGTRLTVT.

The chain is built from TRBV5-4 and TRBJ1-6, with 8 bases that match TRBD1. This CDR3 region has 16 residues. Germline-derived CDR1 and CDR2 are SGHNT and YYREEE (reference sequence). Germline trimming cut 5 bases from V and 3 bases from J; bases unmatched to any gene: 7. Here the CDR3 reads CASREGQEIYNSPLHF. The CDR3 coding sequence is TGTGCCAGCAGGGAGGGACAGGAGATCTATAATTCACCCCTCCACTTT.

As DNA, the CDR3 is TGTGCCAGCAGCCAAGAAGGAGTCGGGGGTGGTTACTATGGCTACACCTTC. This sequence encodes CASSQEGVGGGYYGYTF. The chain links TRBV4-2 to TRBJ1-2; maybe TRBD1 (5 bases). Germline CDR1 and CDR2: LGHNA and YNFKEQ. The CDR3 is made up of 17 amino acids. Trimming shortened V by 0 bases and J by 3 bases, and 17 bases separated the two germline ends.

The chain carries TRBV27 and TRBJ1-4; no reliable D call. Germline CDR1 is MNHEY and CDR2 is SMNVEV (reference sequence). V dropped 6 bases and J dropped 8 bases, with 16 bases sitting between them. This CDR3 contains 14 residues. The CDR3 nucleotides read TGTGCCAGCAGCCCTCAGGTCGGTCGGGAAAAACTGTTTTTT. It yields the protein CASSPQVGREKLFF.

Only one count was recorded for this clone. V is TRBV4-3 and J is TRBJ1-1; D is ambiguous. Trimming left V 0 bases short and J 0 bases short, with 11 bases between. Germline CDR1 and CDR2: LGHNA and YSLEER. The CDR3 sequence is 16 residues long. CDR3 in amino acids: CASSQDPREMNTEAFF. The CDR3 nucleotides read TGCGCCAGCAGCCAAGATCCTAGAGAGATGAACACTGAAGCTTTCTTT.

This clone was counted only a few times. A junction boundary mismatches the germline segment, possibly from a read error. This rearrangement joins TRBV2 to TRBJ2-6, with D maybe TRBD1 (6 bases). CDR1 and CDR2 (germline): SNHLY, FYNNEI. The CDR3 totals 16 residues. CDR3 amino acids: CASSELGAAGANGLTF. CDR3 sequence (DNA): TGTGCCAGCAGTGAACTGGGGGCGGCTGGGGCCAACGGCCTGACTTTC.

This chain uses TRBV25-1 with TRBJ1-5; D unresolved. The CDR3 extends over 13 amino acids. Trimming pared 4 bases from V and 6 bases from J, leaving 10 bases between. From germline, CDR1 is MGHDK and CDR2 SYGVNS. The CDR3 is CASSGRYGQPQHF. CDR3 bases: TGTGCCAGCAGTGGGCGGTACGGTCAGCCCCAGCATTTT.

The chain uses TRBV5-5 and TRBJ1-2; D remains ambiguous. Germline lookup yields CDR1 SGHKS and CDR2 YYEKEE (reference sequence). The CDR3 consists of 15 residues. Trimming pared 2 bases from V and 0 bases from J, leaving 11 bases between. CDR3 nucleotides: TGTGCCAGCAGCTTCGGACTACCCTCTAACTATGGCTACACCTTC. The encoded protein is CASSFGLPSNYGYTF.

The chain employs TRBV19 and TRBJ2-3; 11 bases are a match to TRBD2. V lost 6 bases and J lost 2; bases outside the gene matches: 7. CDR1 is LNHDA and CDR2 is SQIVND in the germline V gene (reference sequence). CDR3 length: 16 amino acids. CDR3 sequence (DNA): TGTGCCAGTAGGCAGACTAGCGGGGCCCTCACAGATACGCAGTATTTT. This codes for CASRQTSGALTDTQYF.

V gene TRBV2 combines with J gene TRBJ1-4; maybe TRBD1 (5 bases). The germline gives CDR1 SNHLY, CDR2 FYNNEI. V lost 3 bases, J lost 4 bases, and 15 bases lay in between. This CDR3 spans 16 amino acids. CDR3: CASSESGGGHNEKLFF. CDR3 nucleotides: TGTGCCAGCAGTGAGTCGGGCGGGGGTCATAATGAAAAACTGTTTTTT. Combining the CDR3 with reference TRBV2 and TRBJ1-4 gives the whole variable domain EPEVTQTPSHQVTQMGQEVILRCVPISNHLYFYWYRQILGQKVEFLVSFYNNEISEKSEIFDDQFSVERPDGSNFTLKIRSTKLEDSAMYFCASSESGGGHNEKLFFGSGTQLSVL.

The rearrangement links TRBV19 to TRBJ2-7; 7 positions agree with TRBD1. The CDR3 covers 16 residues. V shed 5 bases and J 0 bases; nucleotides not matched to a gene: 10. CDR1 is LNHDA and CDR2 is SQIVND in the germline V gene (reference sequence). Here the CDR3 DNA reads TGTGCCAGTAGTCGACAGGGTAGTTCGGGCTCCTACGAGCAGTACTTC. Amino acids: CASSRQGSSGSYEQYF.

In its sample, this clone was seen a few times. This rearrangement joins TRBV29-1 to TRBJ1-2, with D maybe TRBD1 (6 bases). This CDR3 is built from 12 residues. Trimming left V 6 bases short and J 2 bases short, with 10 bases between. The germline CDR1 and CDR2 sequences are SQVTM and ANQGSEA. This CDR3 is CSVPRGNYGYTF. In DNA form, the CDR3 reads TGCAGCGTCCCCAGGGGAAACTATGGCTACACCTTC. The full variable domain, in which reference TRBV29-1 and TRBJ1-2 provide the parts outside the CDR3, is SAVISQKPSRDICQRGTSLTIQCQVDSQVTMMFWYRQQPGQSLTLIATANQGSEATYESGFVIDKFPISRPNLTFSTLTVSNMSPEDSSIYLCSVPRGNYGYTFGSGTRLTVV.

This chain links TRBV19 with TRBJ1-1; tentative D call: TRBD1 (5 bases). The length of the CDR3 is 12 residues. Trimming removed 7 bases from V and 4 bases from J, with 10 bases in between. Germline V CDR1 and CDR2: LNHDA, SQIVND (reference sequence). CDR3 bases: TGTGCCAGTACCCGGACACGCACTGAAGCTTTCTTT. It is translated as CASTRTRTEAFF.

CDR3 nucleotides: TGTGCCAGCAGTTCGAGGGTTGGCTACGAGCAGTACTTC. Translated, it gives CASSSRVGYEQYF. V and J are TRBV6-6 and TRBJ2-7, with D possibly being TRBD2 (5 bases). CDR3 length equals 13 residues. CDR1 is MNHNY and CDR2 is SVGAGI in the germline V gene (reference sequence). Trimming cost V 4 bases and J 3 bases, with 10 bases left between them.

CDR3 in DNA: TGTGCCAGCAGTTTGGGCGACAGGACAGATACGCAGTATTTT. Its protein product is CASSLGDRTDTQYF. V usage is TRBV28 and J usage is TRBJ2-3, with D possibly TRBD1 on 6 matching bases. The CDR3 has 14 amino acids. Trimming cost V 3 bases and J 3 bases, with 10 bases left between them. Looked up from germline, CDR1 is MDHEN and CDR2 is SYDVKM.

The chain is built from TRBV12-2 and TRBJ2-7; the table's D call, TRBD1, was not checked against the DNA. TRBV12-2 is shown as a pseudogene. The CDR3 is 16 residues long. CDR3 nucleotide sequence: TGTGCAAGTCGCTTAATTGCGACAGGGGGCTCCTACGAGCAGTACTTC. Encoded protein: CASRLIATGGSYEQYF.

The CDR3 coding sequence is TGCGCCAGCAGCCGACTCCAAAGCGGGGAGGCAGGCGGGGAGCTGTTTTTT. Translating it yields CASSRLQSGEAGGELFF. The chain links TRBV4-1 to TRBJ2-2; 7 bases line up with TRBD2. V trimming: 4 bases; J trimming: 7 bases; junction bases outside the gene matches: 15. Per the germline V gene, CDR1 is MGHRA and CDR2 is YSYEKL. This CDR3 is built from 17 residues.

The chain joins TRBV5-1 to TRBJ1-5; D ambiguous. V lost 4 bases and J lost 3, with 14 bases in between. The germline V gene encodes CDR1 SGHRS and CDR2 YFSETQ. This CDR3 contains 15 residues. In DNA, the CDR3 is TGCGCCAGCAGCCCGGCTGGCAGCGCCAATCAGCCCCAGCATTTT. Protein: CASSPAGSANQPQHF.

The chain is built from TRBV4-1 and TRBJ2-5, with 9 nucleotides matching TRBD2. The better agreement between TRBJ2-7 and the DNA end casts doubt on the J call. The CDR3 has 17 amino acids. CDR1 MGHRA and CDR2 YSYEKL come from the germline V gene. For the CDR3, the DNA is TGCGCCAGCAGCCAAGAAGCCGGGCTAGCGGGGTTCTACGAGCAGTACTTC. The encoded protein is CASSQEAGLAGFYEQYF.

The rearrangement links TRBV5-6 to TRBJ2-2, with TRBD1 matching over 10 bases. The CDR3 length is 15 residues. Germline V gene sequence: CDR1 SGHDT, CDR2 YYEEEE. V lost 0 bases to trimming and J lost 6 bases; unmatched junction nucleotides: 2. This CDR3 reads CASSLGDRGPGELFF. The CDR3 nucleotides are TGTGCCAGCAGCTTGGGGGACAGGGGACCCGGGGAGCTGTTTTTT. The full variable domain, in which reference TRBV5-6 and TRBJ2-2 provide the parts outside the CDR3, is DAGVTQSPTHLIKTRGQQVTLRCSPKSGHDTVSWYQQALGQGPQFIFQYYEEEERQRGNFPDRFSGHQFPNYSSELNVNALLLGDSALYLCASSLGDRGPGELFFGEGSRLTVL.